One and the same sample provided the 21 T cell receptor beta chains below, sequenced in a study of OX40 agonist ivuxolimab in advanced cancers. Produced via immunoSEQ multiplex PCR; TCRdb's table is partial and in-frame only. The sample contains just under 80,000 clones, about 88% of which appear only once. This sample comprised CD4+ or CD8+ T cells sorted from blood, obtained in a trial of the OX40 agonist ivuxolimab. The receptors originated from an adult with an advanced solid tumor such as melanoma, head and neck, liver or kidney cancer.

Only one count was recorded for this clone. This rearrangement joins TRBV7-2 to TRBJ2-7, with 8 bases fitting TRBD2. Per germline, CDR1 SGHTA and CDR2 FQGNSA. V lost 5 bases, J lost 5 bases, and 14 bases stayed unmatched. CDR3 length: 16 amino acids. The CDR3 reads CASSPLRVLAAHEQYF. The CDR3 DNA sequence: TGTGCCAGCAGCCCACTCAGAGTACTAGCGGCCCACGAGCAGTACTTC.

The J gene is TRBJ2-7, the V gene TRBV14; D is ambiguous. The germline gives CDR1 SGHDN, CDR2 FVKESK. This CDR3 is built from 14 residues. V lost 4 bases and J lost 1, with 11 bases in between. The CDR3 DNA sequence: TGTGCCAGCAGCCGAACACAGCCTTCCTACGAGCAGTACTTC. Protein sequence: CASSRTQPSYEQYF.

This chain joins TRBV5-4 and TRBJ2-2, with D perhaps assigned TRBD1 or TRBD2 (5 bases each). The CDR3 extends over 14 amino acids. The V and J ends lost 3 bases and 5 bases respectively, with 11 bases between them. CDR1 and CDR2 from the germline V gene are SGHNT and YYREEE (reference sequence). DNA for the CDR3: TGTGCCAGCAGCTCATTGGGGGATACCGGGGAGCTGTTTTTT. Protein sequence: CASSSLGDTGELFF.

V is TRBV7-7 and J is TRBJ2-1; D not resolved. V lost 3 bases and J 6 bases, leaving 9 bases between the germline ends. CDR1 SSHAT and CDR2 FNYEAQ come from the germline V gene (reference sequence). The CDR3 contains 13 residues. CDR3 DNA sequence: TGTGCCAGCAGCTTCGGCTGGGGCAATGAGCAGTTCTTC. Its translation is CASSFGWGNEQFF. The variable domain in full, with the rest retrieved from reference TRBV7-7 and TRBJ2-1, is GAGVSQSPRYKVTKRGQDVTLRCDPISSHATLYWYQQALGQGPEFLTYFNYEAQPDKSGLPSDRFSAERPEGSISTLTIQRTEQRDSAMYRCASSFGWGNEQFFGPGTRLTVL.

A few counts support this clone. This chain joins TRBV30 and TRBJ2-1; possibly TRBD2 for D (6 bases). V lost 3 bases and J 1 base, leaving 10 bases between the germline ends. The CDR3 runs to 14 residues. Germline V gives CDR1 GTSNPN, CDR2 SVGIG (reference sequence). CDR3 DNA: TGTGCCTGGAGGGGACTTCAGTCCTACAATGAGCAGTTCTTC. It translates to CAWRGLQSYNEQFF. Drawing the rest from reference TRBV30 and TRBJ2-1, the complete variable domain is SQTIHQWPATLVQPVGSPLSLECTVEGTSNPNLYWYRQAAGRGLQLLFYSVGIGQISSEVPQNLSASRPQDRQFILSSKKLLLSDSGFYLCAWRGLQSYNEQFFGPGTRLTVL.

The sample holds one count of this clone. The chain recombines TRBV19 with TRBJ1-2, with no clear D. The CDR3 covers 16 residues. From germline, CDR1 is LNHDA and CDR2 SQIVND (reference sequence). With 5 bases removed from V and 1 base from J, the gap between germline ends came to 17 bases. The CDR3 loop is CASSPDRGRHNYGYTF. CDR3 nucleotides: TGTGCCAGTAGTCCCGACCGCGGGAGACATAACTATGGCTACACCTTC.

The chain employs TRBV18 and TRBJ2-5; D ambiguous. Looked up from germline, CDR1 is KGHSH and CDR2 is LQKENI. V was shortened by 0 bases and J by 1 base, with 9 bases between the two germline ends. This CDR3 region has 15 residues. The chain's CDR3 is CASSPPSEFQETQYF. The CDR3 nucleotides read TGTGCCAGCTCACCACCTTCAGAATTCCAAGAGACCCAGTACTTC.

The chain links TRBV10-1 to TRBJ2-3; D remains ambiguous. Germline CDR1 reads WNHNN; CDR2 reads SYGVQD (reference sequence). Trimming pared 2 bases from V and 0 bases from J, leaving 9 bases between. This CDR3 has 15 residues. For the CDR3, the DNA is TGCGCCAGCAGTGAGGGCAGCCTAAGCACAGATACGCAGTATTTT. Translating gives CASSEGSLSTDTQYF.

The chain combines TRBV30 with TRBJ1-2; no firm D call. V shed 2 bases and J shed 5 bases, with 9 bases lying between them. The CDR3 is 12 residues long. Germline lookup yields CDR1 GTSNPN and CDR2 SVGIG (reference sequence). Here the CDR3 DNA reads TGTGCCTGGAGTCGTCGGCGGTATGGCTACACCTTC. It is translated as CAWSRRRYGYTF.

This sequence joins TRBV5-1 and TRBJ2-7, with 11 bases fitting TRBD1. CDR1 and CDR2 (germline): SGHRS, YFSETQ. The ends lost 4 bases at V and 7 bases at J; junction bases unmatched: 10. This CDR3 is built from 15 residues. The CDR3 reads CASSGGTGGGSEQYF. The CDR3 DNA follows: TGCGCCAGCAGCGGAGGGACAGGGGGAGGTTCAGAGCAGTACTTC.

This clone was detected a few times. This chain links TRBV5-4 with TRBJ2-3; no reliable D call. CDR1 is SGHNT and CDR2 is YYREEE in the germline V gene (reference sequence). The CDR3 sequence is 14 residues long. The V gene lost 4 bases and the J gene lost 6 bases, with 15 bases spanning the gap. CDR3 sequence (DNA): TGTGCCAGCAGCAACATAAATCCCCGGGATACGCAGTATTTT. Residues: CASSNINPRDTQYF.

This clone appeared a single time. The rearrangement links TRBV10-2 to TRBJ1-2, with 10 bases aligning to TRBD1. CDR3 size: 13 residues. Germline CDR1 is WSHSY and CDR2 is SAAADI. J gave up 7 bases and V 7 bases, and 6 bases lay outside the gene matches. The DNA of the CDR3 is TGCGCCAGCAATGACAGGGGGCGGTCTGGCTACACCTTC. Translating gives CASNDRGRSGYTF.

This chain connects TRBV5-1 to TRBJ2-1; 9 bases agree with TRBD2. The CDR3 is 17 residues long. The germline gives CDR1 SGHRS, CDR2 YFSETQ. V lost 4 bases, J lost 9 bases, and 17 bases stayed unmatched. The CDR3 is CASSRTTGREGRGEQFF. CDR3 nucleotides: TGCGCCAGCAGCAGAACGACGGGGCGGGAGGGCCGGGGTGAGCAGTTCTTC.

This rearrangement joins TRBV9 to TRBJ2-3; maybe TRBD2 (5 bases). V gave up 0 bases and J gave up 2 bases, with 10 bases separating them. The CDR3 spans 15 residues. Germline V gene sequence: CDR1 SGDLS, CDR2 YYNGEE. The CDR3 nucleotides read TGTGCCAGCAGCGTAGTCGGAGGTTACACAGATACGCAGTATTTT. Amino acid sequence: CASSVVGGYTDTQYF.

The rearrangement uses TRBV7-6 and TRBJ2-1, with D unresolved. Germline CDR1 reads SGHVS; CDR2 reads FNYEAQ. The CDR3 consists of 15 residues. Trimming shortened V by 5 bases and J by 4 bases, and 15 bases separated the two germline ends. CDR3 nucleotide sequence: TGTGCCAGCAGCCCCGACGGGTTGGCTTACAATGAGCAGTTCTTC. Its protein is CASSPDGLAYNEQFF.

The CDR3 sequence: CATSRDRWTGGYGYTF. CDR3 sequence (DNA): TGTGCCACCAGCAGAGATAGGTGGACAGGGGGATATGGCTACACCTTC. The gene calls are TRBV15 and TRBJ1-2, with TRBD1 matching over 10 bases. V dropped 0 bases and J dropped 5; count of bases not matched to a gene: 6. The CDR3 is made up of 16 amino acids. Germline CDR1 is LNHNV and CDR2 is YYDKDF (reference sequence).

This clone came up once. This chain uses TRBV25-1 with TRBJ2-5; 10 bases agree with TRBD1. Germline-derived CDR1 and CDR2 are MGHDK and SYGVNS. The V segment lost 4 bases and the J segment 4 bases; nucleotides outside the gene matches: 6. The CDR3 contains 15 residues. The chain's CDR3 is CASSGTGGYGETQYF. The CDR3 bases are TGTGCCAGCAGTGGGACAGGGGGTTATGGAGAGACCCAGTACTTC.

The V and J genes are TRBV2 and TRBJ1-5; D is undetermined. The CDR3 sequence is 16 residues long. Trimming shortened V by 2 bases and J by 0 bases, and 11 bases separated the two germline ends. Germline V gene sequence: CDR1 SNHLY, CDR2 FYNNEI. CDR3 sequence (DNA): TGTGCCAGCAGTGAACAGAGCCCATATAGCAATCAGCCCCAGCATTTT. Its translation is CASSEQSPYSNQPQHF.

The chain is built from TRBV7-2 and TRBJ2-7; tentatively, D is TRBD1 (6 bases). CDR3 length equals 16 residues. V was trimmed by 4 bases and J by 0 bases, leaving 16 bases between them. Germline V gene data show CDR1 as SGHTA and CDR2 as FQGNSA. The chain's CDR3 is CASSSPGQFTSYEQYF. CDR3 in DNA: TGTGCCAGCAGCTCGCCGGGACAATTCACCTCCTACGAGCAGTACTTC.

This clone turned up a few times. This chain links TRBV7-8 with TRBJ1-1; D unresolved. Germline CDR1 SGHVS, CDR2 FQNEAQ. This CDR3 contains 14 residues. Trimming stripped 5 bases from V and 0 bases from J, with 10 bases between. The CDR3 sequence is CASSNQHLNTEAFF. CDR3 DNA: TGTGCCAGCAGCAACCAACACCTGAACACTGAAGCTTTCTTT.

The rearrangement joins TRBV9 to TRBJ2-5; TRBD2 matches 9 bases. The ends lost 2 bases at V and 5 bases at J; junction bases unmatched: 16. CDR1 is SGDLS and CDR2 is YYNGEE in the germline V gene. The CDR3 contains 18 residues. The CDR3 loop is CASSVRSGLAGMVETQYF. The CDR3 bases are TGTGCCAGCAGCGTGAGGAGTGGGCTAGCGGGAATGGTGGAGACCCAGTACTTC.